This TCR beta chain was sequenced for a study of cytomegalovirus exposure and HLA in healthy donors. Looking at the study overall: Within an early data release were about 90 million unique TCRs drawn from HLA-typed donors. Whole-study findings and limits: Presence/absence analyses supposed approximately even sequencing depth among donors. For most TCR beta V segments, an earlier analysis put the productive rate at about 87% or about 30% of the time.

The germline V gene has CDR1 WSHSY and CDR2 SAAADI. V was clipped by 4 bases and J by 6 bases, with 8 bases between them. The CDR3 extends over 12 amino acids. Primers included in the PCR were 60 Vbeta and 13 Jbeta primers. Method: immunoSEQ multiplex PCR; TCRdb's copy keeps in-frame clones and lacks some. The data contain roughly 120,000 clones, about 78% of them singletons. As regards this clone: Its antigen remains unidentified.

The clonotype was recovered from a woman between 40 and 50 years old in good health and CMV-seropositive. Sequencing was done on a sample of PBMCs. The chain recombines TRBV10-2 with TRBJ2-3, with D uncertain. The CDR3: CASSVGPDTQYF. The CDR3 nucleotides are TGCGCCAGCAGTGTGGGCCCTGATACGCAGTATTTT.